This T cell receptor beta chain was documented in a study of cytotoxic CD8 clonotypes in ibrutinib-treated CLL. Whole-study results and caveats: Elevated clonality accompanied ibrutinib response, with a return toward baseline values at progression.

Assay used: immunoSEQ multiplex PCR; TCRdb lists only in-frame clones, some missing. The repertoire holds 110,000 to 150,000 clones, with about three quarters as singletons. A note on this clone: Its antigen remains unidentified.

The receptor's source is a human donor with chronic lymphocytic leukemia. The sample in question was PBMCs, obtained after 24 months of ibrutinib treatment.

CDR3 in DNA: TGTGCCAGCGGGGGGGGTGGCCAGCCCCAGCATTTT. Amino acid sequence: CASGGGGQPQHF. The V and J genes are TRBV28 and TRBJ1-5, with a tentative D call TRBD1 (5 bases). This CDR3 has 12 residues. Trimming removed 8 bases from V and 7 bases from J, with 12 bases in between. CDR1 is MDHEN, CDR2 SYDVKM, per germline.